Below, 29 T cell receptor beta chains from the same sample are listed, as sequenced in a study of blood T cell repertoires in COVID-19. Some clones are missing from TCRdb's copy, which holds only in-frame ones; the method was immunoSEQ multiplex PCR. The sample includes a few hundred thousand clones, 85% to 90% of them seen just once. Source material: peripheral blood. These receptors all stem from a young man with acute or convalescent COVID-19.

This clone has a handful of counts. The V call is TRBV27, the J call TRBJ2-5; maybe TRBD2 (5 bases). The V end lost 6 bases, the J end lost 3 bases, and 14 bases lay between the germline ends. The germline CDR1 and CDR2 sequences are MNHEY and SMNVEV (reference sequence). This CDR3 spans 14 amino acids. The CDR3 loop reads CASSRRTEEETQYF. CDR3 sequence (DNA): TGTGCCAGCAGCCGTAGGACGGAGGAAGAGACCCAGTACTTC.

The chain links TRBV3-1 (or the pseudogene TRBV3-2) to TRBJ1-2; D ambiguous. V lost 4 bases and J 3 bases, leaving 6 bases between the germline ends. The germline gives CDR1 LGHDT, CDR2 YNNKEL (reference sequence). The CDR3 runs 12 residues. The CDR3: CASSLTDYGYTF. The CDR3 nucleotides read TGTGCCAGCAGCCTAACAGACTATGGCTACACCTTC.

CDR3 in DNA: TGTGCCAGCCCCAACCGAAGCGGGACTAGAGAGCAAGAGACCCAGTACTTC. Amino acids: CASPNRSGTREQETQYF. The chain joins TRBV14 to TRBJ2-5; 8 bases match TRBD2. The ends lost 8 bases at V and 2 bases at J; junction bases unmatched: 16. The CDR3 is 17 residues long. Germline V CDR1 and CDR2: SGHDN, FVKESK.

This clone was counted between two and nine times. This rearrangement joins TRBV19 to TRBJ1-5, with D hard to call. CDR3 length: 15 residues. With 8 bases removed from V and 0 bases from J, the gap between germline ends came to 14 bases. Germline V gene sequence: CDR1 LNHDA, CDR2 SQIVND (reference sequence). The CDR3 DNA follows: TGTGCCAGTTCCCTGGGAGGGATTAGCAATCAGCCCCAGCATTTT. This sequence encodes CASSLGGISNQPQHF.

The V gene is TRBV5-8, the J gene TRBJ1-1; TRBD1 matches at 9 bases. Germline V gives CDR1 SGHTS, CDR2 YDEGEE. The CDR3 runs 14 residues. J gave up 4 bases and V 4 bases, and 5 bases lay outside the gene matches. CDR3 DNA: TGTGCCAGCAGCCGGGGACAGGGTAGCACTGAAGCTTTCTTT. Amino acid sequence: CASSRGQGSTEAFF.

The chain is built from TRBV7-3 and TRBJ2-2; tentatively, D is TRBD2 (5 bases). Trimming shortened V by 0 bases and J by 6 bases, and 17 bases separated the two germline ends. CDR1 and CDR2 from the germline V gene are SGHTA and FQGTGA. CDR3 length: 17 residues. CDR3 sequence reads: CASSLTSGGELAGELFF. The CDR3 DNA reads TGTGCCAGCAGCTTAACGTCCGGTGGGGAGTTAGCCGGGGAGCTGTTTTTT.

This rearrangement joins TRBV5-6 to TRBJ1-6, with D tentatively TRBD1 (5 bases). V lost 0 bases to trimming and J lost 4 bases, with 20 bases between them. The V gene's germline CDR1 is SGHDT and CDR2 YYEEEE. This CDR3 has 19 amino acids. CDR3 sequence reads: CASSLVGAGRRSYNSPLHF. The CDR3 DNA reads as TGTGCCAGCAGCTTGGTTGGGGCAGGGAGGAGAAGTTATAATTCACCCCTCCACTTT.

The chain is built from TRBV6-1 and TRBJ2-1; D is undetermined. V gave up 2 bases and J gave up 6 bases, with 11 bases separating them. CDR1 and CDR2 from the germline V gene are MNHNS and SASEGT. CDR3 length: 14 residues. The CDR3 loop is CASSERSEANEQFF. The DNA for the CDR3 is TGTGCCAGCAGTGAAAGGTCAGAGGCCAATGAGCAGTTCTTC.

The chain recombines TRBV5-4 with TRBJ1-2; TRBD1 matches at 7 bases. From germline, CDR1 is SGHNT and CDR2 YYREEE (reference sequence). The V segment lost 2 bases and the J segment 6 bases; nucleotides outside the gene matches: 7. The length of the CDR3 is 14 residues. CDR3 nucleotides: TGTGCCAGCAGCTTCGGAGGGGGCCTAGATGGCTACACCTTC. This codes for CASSFGGGLDGYTF.

This sequence joins TRBV5-5 and TRBJ1-6; 8 bases are a match to TRBD1. The junction had 6 bases not matched to a gene; V was cut back by 5 bases and J by 8 bases. The CDR3 has 14 amino acids. Germline V lookup: CDR1 SGHKS, CDR2 YYEKEE (reference sequence). This chain's CDR3 is CASSWDRLYSPLHF. For the CDR3, the DNA is TGTGCCAGCAGTTGGGACAGGCTTTATTCACCCCTCCACTTT.

CDR3 coding DNA: TGTGCCAGCAGTTTATTTGACACCTCAACTAATGAAAAACTGTTTTTT. It yields the protein CASSLFDTSTNEKLFF. This rearrangement joins TRBV28 to TRBJ1-4, with D hard to call. The length of the CDR3 is 16 residues. The ends were cut back, 1 base at V and 0 bases at J, with 9 bases in the middle. Germline lookup yields CDR1 MDHEN and CDR2 SYDVKM.

This rearrangement joins TRBV9 to TRBJ1-1; D uncertain. The CDR3 totals 13 residues. Germline CDR1 and CDR2: SGDLS and YYNGEE. V lost 3 bases, J lost 4 bases, and 10 bases lay in between. CDR3 region: CASSALRGTEAFF. CDR3 coding DNA: TGTGCCAGCAGCGCACTAAGAGGCACTGAAGCTTTCTTT.

The chain employs TRBV10-2 and TRBJ2-1; 11 bases are shared with TRBD2. The germline V gene encodes CDR1 WSHSY and CDR2 SAAADI. The CDR3 has 15 amino acids. The V and J ends lost 7 bases and 5 bases, in that order; junction bases with no gene match: 7. The CDR3 region is CASTDGLAGNNEQFF. CDR3 bases: TGCGCCAGCACCGATGGACTAGCGGGTAACAATGAGCAGTTCTTC.

This chain connects TRBV11-2 to TRBJ2-2; TRBD1 matches 8 bases. The CDR3 is 14 residues long. Germline assignment: CDR1 SGHAT and CDR2 FQNNGV. V lost 4 bases to trimming and J lost 3 bases; unmatched junction nucleotides: 1. CDR3 nucleotide sequence: TGTGCCAGCAGCTCACAGGGGGACACCGGGGAGCTGTTTTTT. Translated: CASSSQGDTGELFF.

The chain is built from TRBV21-1 and TRBJ1-5; the D call in the table, TRBD1, was not verified against the DNA. TRBV21-1 is listed as a pseudogene. This CDR3 contains 16 residues. CDR3 region: CASSPNRGQTGQPQHF. The CDR3 nucleotides read TGTGCCAGCAGCCCTAATAGAGGACAGACGGGGCAGCCCCAGCATTTT.

The CDR3 here is CASSWTGVGTDTQYF. CDR3 coding DNA: TGTGCCAGCAGCTGGACAGGGGTGGGCACAGATACGCAGTATTTT. This chain uses TRBV7-3 with TRBJ2-3, with 9 bases fitting TRBD1. The germline V gene has CDR1 SGHTA and CDR2 FQGTGA. This CDR3 region has 15 residues. V shed 4 bases, J shed 1 base, and the junction held 3 bases outside the gene matches.

V gene TRBV5-1 combines with J gene TRBJ2-7; TRBD1 agrees at 7 bases. Losses at the gene ends were 4 bases for V and 1 base for J; bases not matched to a gene: 8. The CDR3 has 15 residues. Germline V lookup: CDR1 SGHRS, CDR2 YFSETQ. This CDR3 reads CASSPSTGRSYEQYF. Here the CDR3 DNA reads TGCGCCAGCAGCCCCTCGACAGGGCGGTCCTACGAGCAGTACTTC.

The J gene is TRBJ1-6, the V gene TRBV28; D not resolved. CDR3 length: 14 residues. Germline CDR1 reads MDHEN; CDR2 reads SYDVKM. V lost 2 bases and J lost 10, with 12 bases in between. The CDR3 DNA is TGTGCCAGCAGTTTAGTGGAGGTCCGGTCACCCCTCCACTTT. It translates to CASSLVEVRSPLHF.

This chain connects TRBV27 to TRBJ1-1, with D hard to call. The CDR3 contains 14 residues. Trimming shortened V by 3 bases and J by 1 base, and 9 bases separated the two germline ends. Germline V gives CDR1 MNHEY, CDR2 SMNVEV (reference sequence). The CDR3 nucleotides read TGTGCCAGCAGTTTGTTTCAGTCGAACACTGAAGCTTTCTTT. Translated, it gives CASSLFQSNTEAFF.

The chain employs TRBV27 and TRBJ1-5, with D hard to call. Germline values: CDR1 MNHEY, CDR2 SMNVEV (reference sequence). The CDR3 contains 14 residues. Deletions cut 6 bases from V and 1 base from J, with 10 bases between. CDR3 region: CASRSGQSNQPQHF. The CDR3 DNA reads TGTGCCAGCAGGAGTGGGCAGAGCAATCAGCCCCAGCATTTT.

This sequence joins TRBV2 and TRBJ1-4; 8 bases fit TRBD1. The CDR3 totals 15 residues. With 6 bases clipped from V and 0 bases from J, the junction kept 3 bases outside the gene matches. Per the germline V gene, CDR1 is SNHLY and CDR2 is FYNNEI. The CDR3 coding sequence is TGTGCCAGCAGGGTACAGGGGGCAACTAATGAAAAACTGTTTTTT. Its protein product is CASRVQGATNEKLFF. The entire variable domain, with the rest obtained from reference TRBV2 and TRBJ1-4, is as follows: EPEVTQTPSHQVTQMGQEVILRCVPISNHLYFYWYRQILGQKVEFLVSFYNNEISEKSEIFDDQFSVERPDGSNFTLKIRSTKLEDSAMYFCASRVQGATNEKLFFGSGTQLSVL.

The chain recombines TRBV7-2 with TRBJ1-4, with D possibly TRBD1 on 5 matching bases. V was shortened by 5 bases and J by 1 base, with 14 bases between the two germline ends. Germline values: CDR1 SGHTA, CDR2 FQGNSA. CDR3 size: 16 residues. The CDR3 DNA follows: TGTGCCAGCAGCCCGATGGGGCGGGGAACTAATGAAAAACTGTTTTTT. Translated, it gives CASSPMGRGTNEKLFF.

This clone was counted a single time. The chain is built from TRBV3-1 (or the pseudogene TRBV3-2) and TRBJ2-7, with D unresolved. Germline CDR1 reads LGHDT; CDR2 reads YNNKEL (reference sequence). This CDR3 is built from 13 residues. Deletions cut 2 bases from V and 0 bases from J, with 5 bases between. The CDR3 region has the DNA TGTGCCAGCAGCCAACTAGACTCCTACGAGCAGTACTTC. Protein: CASSQLDSYEQYF.

This chain links TRBV28 with TRBJ1-1; 10 bases map to TRBD1. The CDR3 is 18 residues long. Germline V gene sequence: CDR1 MDHEN, CDR2 SYDVKM. Trimming removed 7 bases from V and 11 bases from J; junction bases left unmatched: 25. The CDR3 nucleotides are TGTGCCAGCATCTCCGACAGCGACCGGTGGGACAGGGGTTTTTCGGCTTTCTTT. Its protein is CASISDSDRWDRGFSAFF.

V and J are TRBV6-6 and TRBJ2-7; 11 nucleotides match TRBD1. The CDR3 is 15 amino acids. J lost 2 bases, V lost 6 bases, and 6 bases had no gene match. Germline loops: CDR1 MNHNY, CDR2 SVGAGI (reference sequence). CDR3 sequence (DNA): TGTGCCAGCAGCCTACGGACAGGGGGCCCCTACGAGCAGTACTTC. This codes for CASSLRTGGPYEQYF.

This chain joins TRBV7-9 and TRBJ1-3; no reliable D call. The germline CDR1 and CDR2 sequences are SEHNR and FQNEAQ (reference sequence). The CDR3 is 15 amino acids. Trimming removed 0 bases from V and 0 bases from J, with 6 bases in between. DNA of the CDR3: TGTGCCAGCAGCTTAGCGGGCTCCTCTGGAAACACCATATATTTT. This gives the protein CASSLAGSSGNTIYF.

This chain links TRBV19 with TRBJ2-1, with TRBD1 identical over 11 bases. There are 13 residues in the CDR3. CDR1 is LNHDA, CDR2 SQIVND, per germline (reference sequence). V shed 6 bases and J 7 bases; nucleotides not matched to a gene: 2. CDR3 region: CASRGTGGNEQFF. The CDR3 DNA is TGTGCCAGTAGGGGGACAGGGGGAAATGAGCAGTTCTTC.

The chain couples TRBV6-1 to TRBJ2-3; 13 nucleotides align to TRBD2. The CDR3 has 18 residues. Trimming at V came to 2 bases and at J to 2 bases, leaving 7 bases not matched to a gene. CDR1 MNHNS and CDR2 SASEGT come from the germline V gene. The CDR3 here is CASSEFPGLAGLTDTQYF. CDR3 bases: TGTGCCAGCAGTGAATTTCCGGGACTAGCGGGGCTCACAGATACGCAGTATTTT.

The table lists this clone with a count of one. V gene TRBV15 combines with J gene TRBJ1-3; D call uncertain. V was clipped by 0 bases and J by 4 bases, with 13 bases between them. The germline CDR1 and CDR2 sequences are LNHNV and YYDKDF (reference sequence). The CDR3 consists of 16 residues. The chain's CDR3 is CATSRDLRVLGNTIYF. Written as DNA, the CDR3 is TGTGCCACCAGCAGAGATCTTCGGGTTCTCGGAAACACCATATATTTT.